These 29 T cell receptor beta chains originate from one sample sequenced in a study of Ad26.COV2.S vaccination and SARS-CoV-2 variants. Treatment of the sample: around 19 received Ad26.COV2.S at low or high dose, single or two shots; about 5 received placebo; per-sample allocation not given. Day 63 after the first vaccine or placebo injection was the time point for sampling. The data were produced by immunoSEQ multiplex PCR, yet TCRdb's version contains in-frame clones alone and is incomplete. The top ten hold more than 1.5% of the sample, which has more than 400,000 clones, 80% to 95% seen once. The source material was peripheral blood, sampled in a trial of Ad26.COV2.S vaccine versus placebo. The source is a person aged 18 to 65 who received the Ad26.COV2.S COVID-19 vaccine or a placebo.

The J gene is TRBJ2-7, the V gene TRBV28; D is possibly TRBD2 (6 bases). CDR1 and CDR2 (germline): MDHEN, SYDVKM. Deletions cut 5 bases from V and 3 bases from J, with 14 bases between. The CDR3 has 14 residues. The chain's CDR3 is CASSPAGRNYEQYF. In nucleotides, the CDR3 is TGTGCCAGCAGTCCGGCGGGGCGCAACTACGAGCAGTACTTC.

The rearrangement links TRBV12-5 to TRBJ2-7; 11 nucleotides align to TRBD2. This CDR3 spans 13 amino acids. CDR1 is LGHNT and CDR2 is FRNRAP in the germline V gene. Trimming took 9 bases from V and 9 from J; bases not matched to a gene: 10. DNA of the CDR3: TGTGCTAGCTCTAGCGGGGGGCCCTTCGGGCAGTACTTC. It codes for CASSSGGPFGQYF.

This clone was seen just once. The chain couples TRBV30 to TRBJ1-2; tentative D call: TRBD1 (5 bases). V was trimmed by 2 bases and J by 7 bases, leaving 11 bases between them. Germline V gives CDR1 GTSNPN, CDR2 SVGIG (reference sequence). This CDR3 spans 12 amino acids. CDR3 sequence (DNA): TGTGCCTGGAGTCCGGGGGGGTTTGGCTACACCTTC. As protein: CAWSPGGFGYTF.

The chain recombines TRBV11-3 with TRBJ2-3, with TRBD2 matching over 8 bases. Germline CDR1 SGHNT, CDR2 YENEEA. CDR3 length: 15 amino acids. Trimming removed 5 bases from V and 1 base from J; junction bases left unmatched: 5. This CDR3 reads CASSLRGGGTDTQYF. The CDR3 DNA sequence: TGTGCCAGCAGCCTCCGGGGGGGCGGCACAGATACGCAGTATTTT. The whole variable domain, remainder taken from reference TRBV11-3 and TRBJ2-3, is EAGVVQSPRYKIIEKKQPVAFWCNPISGHNTLYWYLQNLGQGPELLIRYENEEAVDDSQLPKDRFSAERLKGVDSTLKIQPAELGDSAVYLCASSLRGGGTDTQYFGPGTRLTVL.

V and J are TRBV7-2 and TRBJ2-2, with D perhaps TRBD1 (6 bases). The ends were cut back, 5 bases at V and 6 bases at J, with 25 bases in the middle. Germline V gene sequence: CDR1 SGHTA, CDR2 FQGNSA. The CDR3 covers 18 residues. The CDR3 nucleotides are TGTGCCAGCAGCCAGAACACACAGGGATTTAGGATAGCCGGGGAGCTGTTTTTT. It yields the protein CASSQNTQGFRIAGELFF.

The chain joins TRBV28 to TRBJ1-4; D is perhaps TRBD1 (6 bases). Germline V lookup: CDR1 MDHEN, CDR2 SYDVKM. The V and J ends lost 6 bases and 3 bases respectively, with 11 bases between them. CDR3 length: 14 amino acids. The CDR3 region is CASSPTGANEKLFF. CDR3 DNA sequence: TGTGCCAGCAGCCCGACAGGAGCTAATGAAAAACTGTTTTTT.

The chain uses TRBV19 and TRBJ1-3; 9 nucleotides line up with TRBD1. V lost 5 bases and J lost 8; bases outside the gene matches: 19. CDR3 length equals 18 residues. Germline CDR1 reads LNHDA; CDR2 reads SQIVND (reference sequence). CDR3 DNA sequence: TGTGCCAGTAGTTCCTTCTACCCGGACAGGGGACGTCGGGACACCATATATTTT. The encoded protein is CASSSFYPDRGRRDTIYF.

This clone was detected once. The rearrangement uses TRBV5-1 and TRBJ1-1; TRBD1 is a possible D gene (6 bases). Germline values: CDR1 SGHRS, CDR2 YFSETQ. The length of the CDR3 is 15 residues. V was clipped by 0 bases and J by 5 bases, with 14 bases between them. CDR3 in DNA: TGCGCCAGCAGCTTGGCCTTATCAGGGGAGACTGAAGCTTTCTTT. It yields the protein CASSLALSGETEAFF.

CDR3 protein: CASSQVPPGSLNEKLFF. CDR3 coding DNA: TGCGCCAGCAGCCAAGTCCCCCCGGGCAGTTTGAATGAAAAACTGTTTTTT. The chain has TRBV4-1 and TRBJ1-4; D is ambiguous. Germline V gene lookup returns CDR1 MGHRA and CDR2 YSYEKL. Trimming pared 1 base from V and 5 bases from J, leaving 17 bases between. The CDR3 sequence is 17 residues long.

In its sample, this clone was seen a few times. V gene TRBV19 combines with J gene TRBJ1-3; D is perhaps TRBD1 (5 bases). There are 17 residues in the CDR3. V was shortened by 3 bases and J by 1 base, with 16 bases between the two germline ends. Germline loops: CDR1 LNHDA, CDR2 SQIVND (reference sequence). In nucleotides, the CDR3 is TGTGCCAGTAGTATCTCCCCGGTCGGGGGGTCTGGAAACACCATATATTTT. This encodes CASSISPVGGSGNTIYF.

The genes are TRBV30 and TRBJ2-1; D is ambiguous. Germline CDR1 GTSNPN, CDR2 SVGIG (reference sequence). Trimming removed 2 bases at V and 5 bases at J, with 16 bases between. The CDR3 length is 15 residues. The DNA of the CDR3 is TGTGCCTGGAGTCATAATCATGGCCCGAACAATGAGCAGTTCTTC. The encoded protein is CAWSHNHGPNNEQFF.

This clone has only one observation. CDR3 sequence: CASSQDPVASEQYF. The CDR3 coding sequence is TGCGCCAGCAGCCAAGATCCGGTCGCCTCCGAGCAGTACTTC. V is TRBV4-3 and J is TRBJ2-7; D remains ambiguous. CDR1 and CDR2 (germline): LGHNA, YSLEER. Trimming removed 0 bases from V and 6 bases from J, with 12 bases in between. This CDR3 contains 14 residues.

The chain links TRBV27 to TRBJ2-7; weak D call: TRBD1 (6 bases). Between the trimmed V and J ends, which lost 3 bases and 4 bases, there was a span of 16 bases. The CDR3 spans 15 residues. Germline-derived CDR1 and CDR2 are MNHEY and SMNVEV (reference sequence). CDR3 sequence (DNA): TGTGCCAGCAGTTTGTCAGGGGCGAAAGAGTACGAGCAGTACTTC. It is translated as CASSLSGAKEYEQYF.

The genes are TRBV29-1 and TRBJ1-2; D unresolved. Deletions cut 6 bases from V and 4 bases from J, with 9 bases between. Germline CDR1 SQVTM, CDR2 ANQGSEA. The CDR3 totals 11 residues. CDR3 residues: CSVEKGYGYTF. The CDR3 coding sequence is TGCAGCGTGGAGAAGGGCTATGGCTACACCTTC.

The V call is TRBV12-3 or TRBV12-4, the J call TRBJ2-7; D is perhaps TRBD2 (6 bases). Trimming shortened V by 6 bases and J by 7 bases, and 13 bases separated the two germline ends. The CDR3 spans 12 residues. CDR3 protein: CASREGPTEQYF. The CDR3 DNA reads TGTGCCAGCAGGGAGGGGCCTACGGAGCAGTACTTC.

This chain links TRBV19 with TRBJ2-1; D gene ambiguous. CDR1 and CDR2 (germline): LNHDA, SQIVND (reference sequence). Trimming stripped 4 bases from V and 6 bases from J, with 10 bases between. The CDR3 runs to 13 residues. In DNA, the CDR3 is TGTGCCAGTAGTACCCGGTCGGGCAATGAGCAGTTCTTC. This gives the protein CASSTRSGNEQFF.

The chain recombines TRBV5-5 with TRBJ2-5; D may match TRBD1 or TRBD2 (5 bases each). This CDR3 comprises 11 residues. CDR1 and CDR2 (germline): SGHKS, YYEKEE (reference sequence). Between the trimmed V and J ends, which lost 5 bases and 5 bases, there was a span of 7 bases. CDR3 protein: CASSWGETQYF. CDR3 bases: TGTGCCAGCAGTTGGGGGGAGACCCAGTACTTC.

V is TRBV7-8 and J is TRBJ1-2, with 7 bases lining up with TRBD1. V lost 5 bases to trimming and J lost 4 bases; unmatched junction nucleotides: 7. From germline, CDR1 is SGHVS and CDR2 FQNEAQ. CDR3 length equals 14 residues. The CDR3 sequence is CASSRPGTAYGYTF. The CDR3 nucleotides are TGTGCCAGCAGCCGCCCCGGGACAGCCTATGGCTACACCTTC.

The rearrangement uses TRBV19 and TRBJ2-3, with a possible D match to TRBD1 (5 bases). The germline V gene encodes CDR1 LNHDA and CDR2 SQIVND (reference sequence). The CDR3 runs to 16 residues. V was shortened by 1 base and J by 0 bases, with 11 bases between the two germline ends. The CDR3 DNA is TGTGCCAGTAGTATAGGACGGACAACTAGCACAGATACGCAGTATTTT. As protein: CASSIGRTTSTDTQYF.

The chain carries TRBV15 and TRBJ1-1; 9 bases map to TRBD1. The V gene's germline CDR1 is LNHNV and CDR2 YYDKDF (reference sequence). The V and J ends lost 2 bases and 4 bases, in that order; junction bases with no gene match: 8. CDR3 size: 16 residues. DNA for the CDR3: TGTGCCACCAGCAGATGGACAGGGGCATTATTCACTGAAGCTTTCTTT. As protein: CATSRWTGALFTEAFF.

The chain links TRBV12-3 or TRBV12-4 to TRBJ1-1; D uncertain. The CDR3 is 13 residues long. Trimming stripped 1 base from V and 2 bases from J, with 5 bases between. DNA for the CDR3: TGTGCCAGCAGTTTAGAGATTAACACTGAAGCTTTCTTT. Its translation is CASSLEINTEAFF.

The V call is TRBV4-3, the J call TRBJ2-5, with 13 nucleotides matching TRBD2. Germline CDR1 LGHNA, CDR2 YSLEER. J gave up 5 bases and V 5 bases, and 8 bases lay outside the gene matches. The CDR3 spans 16 residues. CDR3 nucleotide sequence: TGCGCCAGCAGCGCCACTAGCGGGGGGGCCTGGGAGACCCAGTACTTC. Translated, it gives CASSATSGGAWETQYF.

The chain has TRBV27 and TRBJ2-7; D is perhaps TRBD1 (6 bases). Germline V CDR1 and CDR2: MNHEY, SMNVEV (reference sequence). V lost 0 bases and J lost 5, with 14 bases in between. The CDR3 contains 15 residues. CDR3 DNA sequence: TGTGCCAGCAGTTTATCGCCAACTGGACAGAACGAGCAGTACTTC. It codes for CASSLSPTGQNEQYF.

V is TRBV27 and J is TRBJ2-2, with unresolved D. Trimming pared 5 bases from V and 6 bases from J, leaving 7 bases between. The germline V gene has CDR1 MNHEY and CDR2 SMNVEV (reference sequence). CDR3 length: 12 amino acids. The CDR3 region has the DNA TGTGCCAGCAGTACCCGGGCCGGGGAGCTGTTTTTT. Protein sequence: CASSTRAGELFF.

This chain joins TRBV19 and TRBJ1-1, with D hard to call. V lost 4 bases, J lost 4 bases, and 16 bases lay in between. The CDR3 loop spans 15 amino acids. From germline, CDR1 is LNHDA and CDR2 SQIVND (reference sequence). DNA for the CDR3: TGTGCCAGTAGTAAGAGACCTATAACGGGCACTGAAGCTTTCTTT. Its protein is CASSKRPITGTEAFF.

This clone was found once. The rearrangement joins TRBV28 to TRBJ1-1, with D maybe TRBD1 (5 bases). CDR3 length equals 15 residues. Trimming took off 3 bases at V and 1 base at J, with 12 bases between the two ends. The V gene's germline CDR1 is MDHEN and CDR2 SYDVKM. This chain's CDR3 is CASSFGGDGNTEAFF. CDR3 DNA: TGTGCCAGCAGTTTTGGAGGGGATGGGAACACTGAAGCTTTCTTT.

The chain is built from TRBV30 and TRBJ1-2; tentative D call: TRBD1 (5 bases). The CDR3 contains 15 residues. V was cut by 1 base and J by 0 bases, with 12 bases left in between. Germline CDR1 is GTSNPN and CDR2 is SVGIG (reference sequence). For the CDR3, the DNA is TGTGCCTGGAGTGGGAGTCCAGGGACTAACTATGGCTACACCTTC. Translating gives CAWSGSPGTNYGYTF. Combining the CDR3 with reference TRBV30 and TRBJ1-2 gives the whole variable domain SQTIHQWPATLVQPVGSPLSLECTVEGTSNPNLYWYRQAAGRGLQLLFYSVGIGQISSEVPQNLSASRPQDRQFILSSKKLLLSDSGFYLCAWSGSPGTNYGYTFGSGTRLTVV.

V is TRBV12-3 or TRBV12-4 and J is TRBJ2-1; no clear D gene. This CDR3 has 12 amino acids. Trimming took 6 bases from V and 8 from J, leaving 11 bases between them. DNA of the CDR3: TGTGCCAGCAGCAGGCAGTACGATGAGCAGTTCTTC. It yields the protein CASSRQYDEQFF.

The chain recombines TRBV18 with TRBJ1-1; D ambiguous. Germline CDR1 KGHSH, CDR2 LQKENI. The germline V and J ends were trimmed by 2 bases and 1 base, with 8 bases remaining between them. The CDR3 totals 14 residues. The CDR3: CASSPKVQNTEAFF. CDR3 coding DNA: TGTGCCAGCTCACCAAAGGTCCAGAACACTGAAGCTTTCTTT.